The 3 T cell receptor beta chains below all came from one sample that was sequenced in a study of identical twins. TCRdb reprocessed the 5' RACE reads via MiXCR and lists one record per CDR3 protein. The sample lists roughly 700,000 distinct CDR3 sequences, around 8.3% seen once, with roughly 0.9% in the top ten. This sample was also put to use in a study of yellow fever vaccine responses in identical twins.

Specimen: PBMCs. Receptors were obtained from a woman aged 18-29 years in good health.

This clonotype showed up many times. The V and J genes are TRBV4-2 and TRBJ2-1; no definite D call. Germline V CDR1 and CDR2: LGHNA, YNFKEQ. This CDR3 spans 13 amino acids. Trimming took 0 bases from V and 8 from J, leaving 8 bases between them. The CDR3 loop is CASSQEERYEQFF. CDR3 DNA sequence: TGTGCCAGCAGCCAAGAAGAGAGATATGAGCAGTTCTTC.

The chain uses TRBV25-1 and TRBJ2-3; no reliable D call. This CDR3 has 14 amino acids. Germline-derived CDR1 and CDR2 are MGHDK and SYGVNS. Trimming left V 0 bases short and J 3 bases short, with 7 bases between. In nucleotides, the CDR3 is TGTGCCAGCAGTGAATATGGGCAGACAGATACGCAGTATTTT. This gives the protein CASSEYGQTDTQYF.

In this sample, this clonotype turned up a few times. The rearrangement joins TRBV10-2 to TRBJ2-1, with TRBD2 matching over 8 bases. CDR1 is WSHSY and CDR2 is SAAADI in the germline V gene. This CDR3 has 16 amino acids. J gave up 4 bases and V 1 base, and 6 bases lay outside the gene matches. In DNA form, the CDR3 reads TGCGCCAGCAGTGAGTATGGTAGCGGGATTTACAATGAGCAGTTCTTC. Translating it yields CASSEYGSGIYNEQFF.